Presented here are 26 T cell receptor beta chains from one specimen sequenced in a study of blood T cells in healthy people across ages. The use of a sample-barcoded 5' primer and a J-beta primer mix characterized a second PCR of about 6 to 12 cycles. TCRdb fed the 5' RACE reads into MiXCR, producing one record per CDR3 protein. Of roughly 1,700,000 distinct CDR3 sequences in the sample, 28% were seen once. Source material: blood. The receptors shown here come from a woman in her twenties or thirties in good health.

This clonotype was detected a few times. V and J are TRBV5-5 and TRBJ1-2; no clear D. CDR1 and CDR2 (germline): SGHKS, YYEKEE (reference sequence). The CDR3 runs 15 residues. V lost 2 bases and J 5 bases, leaving 16 bases between the germline ends. Here the CDR3 reads CASSFAIALSYGYTF. The CDR3 coding sequence is TGTGCCAGCAGCTTTGCAATAGCCTTATCATATGGCTACACCTTC.

V usage is TRBV4-1 and J usage is TRBJ2-7; 7 bases fit TRBD1. The CDR3 length is 15 residues. V was clipped by 0 bases and J by 2 bases; unmatched bases: 4. Germline assignment: CDR1 MGHRA and CDR2 YSYEKL. The CDR3 DNA follows: TGCGCCAGCAGCCAAGATGGGGACAGTCCCTACGAGCAGTACTTC. Protein sequence: CASSQDGDSPYEQYF.

This chain connects TRBV28 to TRBJ2-1, with D perhaps TRBD1 or TRBD2 (5 bases each). V was shortened by 6 bases and J by 7 bases, with 16 bases between the two germline ends. Germline CDR1 MDHEN, CDR2 SYDVKM. The CDR3 runs to 14 residues. The CDR3 nucleotides read TGTGCCAGCAGGGCAGGGACGGCTGCGAATGAGCAGTTCTTC. Translated, it gives CASRAGTAANEQFF.

This clonotype was detected a few times. V usage is TRBV7-2 and J usage is TRBJ2-1, with D unclear. V was pared by 1 base and J by 3 bases, with 10 bases between. There are 15 residues in the CDR3. The germline V gene encodes CDR1 SGHTA and CDR2 FQGNSA. CDR3 DNA sequence: TGTGCCAGCAGCTTAGGGGATGTGGACTACAATGAGCAGTTCTTC. The encoded protein is CASSLGDVDYNEQFF.

This clonotype was seen many times. J is TRBJ2-7 and V is TRBV3-1, with 7 bases lining up with TRBD1. Germline lookup yields CDR1 LGHDT and CDR2 YNNKEL (reference sequence). The CDR3 is made up of 14 amino acids. V was clipped by 3 bases and J by 0 bases; unmatched bases: 2. In nucleotides, the CDR3 is TGTGCCAGCAGCCAGGGGGACAGCTCCTACGAGCAGTACTTC. Translating it yields CASSQGDSSYEQYF.

This clonotype was detected only a few times. V is TRBV20-1 and J is TRBJ2-1, with 8 positions matching TRBD2. Germline V gene data show CDR1 as DFQATT and CDR2 as SNEGSKA (reference sequence). The V segment lost 5 bases and the J segment 4 bases; nucleotides outside the gene matches: 16. CDR3 size: 17 residues. The CDR3 here is CSAPSWGVSGGYNEQFF. DNA of the CDR3: TGCAGTGCTCCTTCGTGGGGTGTAAGCGGGGGATACAATGAGCAGTTCTTC.

This clonotype has a handful of counts. The chain links TRBV20-1 to TRBJ2-1, with D perhaps matching TRBD1 or TRBD2 (5 bases each). In germline, CDR1 is DFQATT, CDR2 SNEGSKA (reference sequence). V was clipped by 3 bases and J by 4 bases, with 13 bases between them. CDR3 size: 14 residues. In nucleotides, the CDR3 is TGCAGTGCTAGCCCACTGGGACCATACAATGAGCAGTTCTTC. Residues: CSASPLGPYNEQFF.

V and J are TRBV3-1 and TRBJ2-6, with D perhaps being TRBD1 or TRBD2 (6 bases each). This CDR3 has 15 residues. The V end was cut by 0 bases, the J end by 5 bases, with 8 bases between. Germline V gene data show CDR1 as LGHDT and CDR2 as YNNKEL (reference sequence). This CDR3 reads CASSQDGGRANVLTF. DNA for the CDR3: TGTGCCAGCAGCCAAGATGGGGGGCGGGCCAACGTCCTGACTTTC.

The chain has TRBV24-1 and TRBJ2-5; 8 bases line up with TRBD2. This CDR3 has 16 residues. CDR1 and CDR2 (germline): KGHDR, SFDVKD. Trimming at V came to 3 bases and at J to 2 bases, leaving 7 bases not matched to a gene. CDR3 region: CATSDPGERGQETQYF. The CDR3 nucleotides are TGTGCCACCAGTGATCCCGGCGAGCGGGGGCAAGAGACCCAGTACTTC.

The V and J genes are TRBV7-2 and TRBJ2-5; TRBD1 matches at 8 bases. Germline CDR1 reads SGHTA; CDR2 reads FQGNSA. V lost 0 bases to trimming and J lost 4 bases; unmatched junction nucleotides: 7. This CDR3 comprises 16 residues. The CDR3 loop is CASSLARQGPGETQYF. The CDR3 coding sequence is TGTGCCAGCAGCTTAGCCCGACAGGGGCCGGGAGAGACCCAGTACTTC.

This clonotype has a handful of counts. An end of the junction does not agree with germline; a read error may underlie this. The V and J genes are TRBV9 and TRBJ2-3; TRBD2 is a possible D gene (5 bases). Germline V gives CDR1 SGDLS, CDR2 YYNGEE. The CDR3 spans 13 residues. CDR3 region: CTSSLGGTDTQYF. The CDR3 coding sequence is TGTACCAGCAGCCTGGGAGGCACAGATACGCAGTATTTT.

The chain uses TRBV30 and TRBJ1-2; no definite D call. This CDR3 region has 10 residues. The V end lost 1 base, the J end lost 5 bases, and 2 bases lay between the germline ends. Looked up from germline, CDR1 is GTSNPN and CDR2 is SVGIG (reference sequence). The DNA for the CDR3 is TGTGCCTGGAGTGATTATGGCTACACCTTC. Its protein product is CAWSDYGYTF.

CDR3 coding DNA: TGTGCCAGCAGCGGTCTCCTGAGCCCGGGCGCAGATACGCAGTATTTT. The encoded protein is CASSGLLSPGADTQYF. This chain links TRBV9 with TRBJ2-3; no clear D. CDR3 size: 16 residues. Germline assignment: CDR1 SGDLS and CDR2 YYNGEE. V was trimmed by 3 bases and J by 4 bases, leaving 18 bases between them.

The J gene is TRBJ2-1, the V gene TRBV7-2, with 10 nucleotides matching TRBD2. Losses at the gene ends were 0 bases for V and 0 bases for J; bases not matched to a gene: 8. Germline V gives CDR1 SGHTA, CDR2 FQGNSA. The CDR3 sequence is 19 residues long. This chain's CDR3 is CASSLASSSGRNSYNEQFF. The CDR3 DNA reads as TGTGCCAGCAGCTTAGCCTCTAGTAGCGGGAGGAACTCCTACAATGAGCAGTTCTTC.

This clonotype appeared a single time. With a much larger clone just one base away, this may be a read error. The V call is TRBV12-3 or TRBV12-4, the J call TRBJ2-1; D is unclear. The CDR3 extends over 12 amino acids. CDR3 in DNA: TGTACCAGCAGTCCCCCCGGTGGTGAGCAGTTCTTC. Translation: CTSSPPGGEQFF.

This clonotype was counted a few times. Possible read error: a much larger clone is one base away. V is TRBV29-1 and J is TRBJ2-7, with D possibly matching TRBD1 (8 bases). The germline V gene has CDR1 SQVTM and CDR2 ANQGSEA. With 1 base removed from V and 4 bases from J, the gap between germline ends came to 20 bases. CDR3 length: 16 residues. The CDR3 is CSVEGNRGGGGYEQYF. CDR3 sequence (DNA): TGCAGCGTTGAAGGTAACAGGGGGGGTGGCGGATACGAGCAGTACTTC.

The chain employs TRBV7-8 and TRBJ2-3, with TRBD2 matching over 8 bases. J gave up 2 bases and V 5 bases, and 9 bases lay outside the gene matches. CDR1 is SGHVS, CDR2 FQNEAQ, per germline. This CDR3 comprises 16 residues. The CDR3 protein is CASSPGLGPSTDTQYF. DNA for the CDR3: TGTGCCAGCAGCCCGGGACTAGGACCCTCCACAGATACGCAGTATTTT.

This clonotype was observed at least ten times. The chain recombines TRBV4-1 with TRBJ1-2, with D perhaps matching TRBD1 (5 bases). This CDR3 is 11 amino acids long. V was trimmed by 3 bases and J by 6 bases, leaving 5 bases between them. From germline, CDR1 is MGHRA and CDR2 YSYEKL. The CDR3 here is CASSHRDGYTF. The CDR3 bases are TGCGCCAGCAGCCACAGGGATGGCTACACCTTC.

This clonotype was picked up many times. This chain uses TRBV29-1 with TRBJ2-7; D is unclear. The CDR3 runs 14 residues. CDR1 is SQVTM and CDR2 is ANQGSEA in the germline V gene. Between the trimmed V and J ends, which lost 4 bases and 1 base, there was a span of 14 bases. CDR3 amino acids: CSVVPRGDSYEQYF. DNA of the CDR3: TGCAGCGTTGTCCCCCGTGGAGATTCCTACGAGCAGTACTTC.

CDR3 in DNA: TGCAGTGCCACCAGCGGGGGGGCGTCTAAAACCTACGAGCAGTACTTC. It yields the protein CSATSGGASKTYEQYF. This rearrangement joins TRBV20-1 to TRBJ2-7; 10 bases line up with TRBD2. Germline V lookup: CDR1 DFQATT, CDR2 SNEGSKA (reference sequence). This CDR3 is 16 amino acids long. The V gene end was trimmed by 6 bases and the J gene end by 2 bases; junction bases not matched to a gene: 13.

A note on this clonotype: Mismatch with germline at one junction end may stem from a read error. The CDR3 DNA reads as TGCGCCAGCAGCCAAGATGGACCGAGCTCCTACAGTGAGCAGTTCTTC. This sequence encodes CASSQDGPSSYSEQFF. The J gene is TRBJ2-1, the V gene TRBV4-3; D is undetermined. The germline V gene encodes CDR1 LGHNA and CDR2 YSLEER. This CDR3 comprises 16 residues.

The V call is TRBV12-3 or TRBV12-4, the J call TRBJ2-5, with D uncertain. TRBJ2-7 explains the end of the DNA better; the J call may be wrong. The CDR3 loop spans 13 amino acids. CDR3 sequence reads: CASSLSLISEQYF. CDR3 nucleotides: TGTGCCAGCAGTTTATCCTTAATCAGCGAGCAGTACTTC.

This clonotype was detected a few times. V usage is TRBV5-1 and J usage is TRBJ2-1, with 10 bases that match TRBD1. From germline, CDR1 is SGHRS and CDR2 YFSETQ. The V segment lost 3 bases and the J segment 7 bases; nucleotides outside the gene matches: 7. The CDR3 length is 15 residues. The CDR3 DNA reads TGCGCCAGCAGCTCCCGGGACAGGGGTACGAATGAGCAGTTCTTC. Residues: CASSSRDRGTNEQFF.

The rearrangement joins TRBV6-1 to TRBJ2-7, with 9 positions matching TRBD2. V was clipped by 6 bases and J by 0 bases; unmatched bases: 18. The CDR3 loop spans 19 amino acids. Germline V gene sequence: CDR1 MNHNS, CDR2 SASEGT. The CDR3 region has the DNA TGTGCCAGCAGCAGAAACCAGGCGGCAAGGACTAGCGCCTCCTACGAGCAGTACTTC. Amino acids: CASSRNQAARTSASYEQYF.

This clonotype was counted between two and nine times. J is TRBJ2-7 and V is TRBV6-5; no clear D. Trimming took off 2 bases at V and 3 bases at J, with 8 bases between the two ends. The CDR3 length is 13 residues. The germline gives CDR1 MNHEY, CDR2 SVGAGI. CDR3 protein: CASSYASDYEQYF. CDR3 nucleotide sequence: TGTGCCAGCAGTTACGCCTCAGACTACGAGCAGTACTTC.

In DNA form, the CDR3 reads TGCGCCAGCAGCTTCCTGACGCCTTGGAACACTGAAGCTTTCTTT. As protein: CASSFLTPWNTEAFF. The genes are TRBV5-1 and TRBJ1-1; D is unclear. The CDR3 has 15 amino acids. The germline CDR1 and CDR2 sequences are SGHRS and YFSETQ. Trimming took 2 bases from V and 1 from J, leaving 12 bases between them. Looking up the rest from reference TRBV5-1 and TRBJ1-1 gives the full variable domain: KAGVTQTPRYLIKTRGQQVTLSCSPISGHRSVSWYQQTPGQGLQFLFEYFSETQRNKGNFPGRFSGRQFSNSRSEMNVSTLELGDSALYLCASSFLTPWNTEAFFGQGTRLTVV.